This note documents a single T cell receptor beta chain sequence. This clonotype was counted only a few times. Its specific antigen is unknown. The record has no base qualities; no much larger clone is one base away. Reading the label with the study, this specimen's treatment or condition is: approximately 11-day PBMC culture with coronavirus spike peptide pools or control peptides (ViraFEST assay). The study used the ViraFEST assay, which expanded antigen-specific T cells with peptide pools and then identified expanded clonotypes by TCR sequencing. Positive SARS-CoV-2 PCR tests in the convalescent patients dated from March to December 2020, before Alpha, Beta and Delta variants emerged in the United States. PBMCs were cultured at about 2 million per well in IMDM supplemented with around 5.5% human AB serum and around 9.5 IU/ml IL-2, with around 10 ug/ml peptide pools added. Half of the culture medium was replaced with fresh IL-2-containing medium on days 3 and 7. After 10 days of culture, CD4+ T cells were isolated by negative selection using the EasySep CD4+ T cell isolation kit. PBMCs were separated from whole blood using Ficoll-Paque Plus gradient centrifugation and then either used fresh or cryopreserved at -140C. Culture conditions were generally each tested in triplicate wells.

The CDR3 covers 13 residues, taking in both the cysteine and the phenylalanine. Just the 39-base CDR3 DNA is kept, in frame starting at base 1. Trimming costs V 5 bases and J 1 base, and their ends lie 11 bases apart. The germline V gene (reference sequence) supplies CDR1 GTSNPN and CDR2 SVGIG. These data come from a study of vaccination and CD4 T cells after COVID-19 (dated by TCRdb to between 2020 and 2023). Study-level background: Convalescent patients had a positive SARS-CoV-2 result on nasal swab PCR, and of these patients, some 10 had mild disease and one had severe disease. Six males and four females were included in the convalescent cohort, with two Hispanic individuals, seven Caucasians, two Asians and one multiracial person represented. Two doses of either the Pfizer-BioNTech BNT162b2 vaccine (n=8) or the Moderna mRNA-1273 vaccine (n=2) were administered to participants. Post-COVID blood samples from convalescent patients were collected a median of approximately 100 days after diagnosis, with a range of 35 to 161 days. Post-vaccine blood samples were obtained a median of roughly 75 days after the second vaccine dose, with a range of roughly 12 to 250 days. The cultures were stimulated with overlapping spike peptide pools from SARS-CoV-2 and from the common cold coronaviruses HCoV-NL63, HCoV-OC43 and HCoV-229E. As controls, cultures received a CEFX viral epitope pool (the positive control), an HIV-1 Nef peptide pool (the negative control), or no peptide at all. In 10 COVID-19 convalescent patients and a few infection-naive healthy vaccine recipients, researchers compared the spike-specific CD4+ TCR repertoire from before mRNA vaccination with the repertoire from after. Findings and caveats that apply to the study as a whole: The study included relatively few convalescent patients and did not analyze early timepoints after natural infection. Among convalescent patients, a median roughly 90% of the SARS-CoV-2-reactive clones seen after vaccination appeared only after vaccination, which suggests priming specific to the vaccine. The median number of SARS-CoV-2-reactive clonotypes rose from 20 to 25 after infection to roughly 38 after vaccination, but the change was not significant. Of the vaccine-specific clones in convalescent patients, 304 of 307, or nearly all, reacted only to SARS-CoV-2 spike and did not cross-react with common cold coronaviruses.

Libraries came from PCR. DNA from cultured CD4+ T cells was subjected to TCR sequencing with the Oncomine TCR Beta short-read assay at the Johns Hopkins FTIC core. Genomic DNA was extracted from the cultured CD4+ T cells with the QIAamp micro DNA kit. Oncomine TCR Beta libraries from cultured CD4+ T cells were pooled using unique dual indexes and sequenced on an Illumina iSeq 100. The original methods were these. Non-productive sequences were removed, and CDR3s that did not start with C, did not end with F or W, or were shorter than 7 amino acids were discarded. Antigen-specific clonotypes were identified with the MANAFEST web application by comparing peptide-stimulated wells with reference and other culture wells. An FDR below 0.05, an odds ratio above 5, and a productive frequency above 0.1% in at least two of three replicate wells were required for clones to be considered positive. A clonotype counted as cross-reactive if it showed significant expansion both in the SARS-CoV-2 spike wells and in at least one common cold coronavirus spike condition. Levenshtein distances (stringdist) and unrooted phylogenetic trees (ape) in R version 3.6.1 were used to assess CDR3 homology. TCRdb itself trimmed the public reads at Q25 with fastp, ran MiXCR and retained productive beta chains. Here each entry gathers all rows of one CDR3 protein and keeps the most common genes and DNA. The V and J calls follow TCRdb's processing rather than the paper's. The sample table holds roughly 17,000 distinct CDR3 sequences, of which about 55% were seen once. Approximately 9.1% of the sample goes to the ten largest clones.

Recombination joined TRBV30 with TRBJ1-1, with the D gene not confidently named. The sequence derives from a human donor who had recovered from COVID-19. Sequences were obtained from CD4+ T cells from blood, cultured in vitro. The CDR3 region: CAWGRQENTEAFF. DNA sequence: TGTGCCTGGGGTCGTCAGGAGAACACTGAAGCTTTCTTT.